Following are 24 T cell receptor beta chains from one sample sequenced in a study of a mutant IDH1 vaccine in newly diagnosed glioma. The assay was immunoSEQ multiplex PCR, and TCRdb's table has in-frame clones only and misses some. This table has just under 95,000 clones, over 75% appearing once. Time point noted: baseline, week 1 (first vaccination visit). Treatment reported: pre-vaccination baseline after standard-of-care therapy. The sample here was PBMCs, taken from a glioma patient treated with radiotherapy, temozolomide or both. The receptors come from a man aged 40-49 years with glioma.

A few counts support this clone. J is TRBJ1-4 and V is TRBV30; TRBD1 is a possible D gene (6 bases). The CDR3 has 11 residues. Germline CDR1 and CDR2: GTSNPN and SVGIG (reference sequence). Trimming removed 5 bases from V and 8 bases from J, with 9 bases in between. The CDR3 spells CAWGQREKLFF. The CDR3 bases are TGTGCCTGGGGACAGAGGGAAAAACTGTTTTTT.

This clone came up a few times. This chain joins TRBV12-2 and TRBJ1-1; the table's D call of TRBD1 was not tested on the DNA. TRBV12-2 corresponds to a pseudogene. This CDR3 has 14 residues. This CDR3 reads CASRPGARDTEAFF. CDR3 coding DNA: TGTGCAAGTCGCCCAGGGGCGCGGGACACTGAAGCTTTCTTT.

The chain links TRBV11-1 to TRBJ2-7, with 9 bases fitting TRBD1. CDR1 and CDR2 (germline): SGHAT, FQDESV (reference sequence). V lost 5 bases to trimming and J lost 2 bases; unmatched junction nucleotides: 7. The CDR3 has 15 amino acids. CDR3 sequence (DNA): TGTGCCAGCAGCATCGGGACAGGGCTAACCTACGAGCAGTACTTC. Translated, it gives CASSIGTGLTYEQYF.

The V and J genes are TRBV5-1 and TRBJ2-5, with 8 bases that match TRBD1. CDR1 and CDR2 from the germline V gene are SGHRS and YFSETQ. This CDR3 is built from 16 residues. Trimming at V came to 4 bases and at J to 1 base, leaving 9 bases not matched to a gene. The CDR3, as DNA: TGCGCCAGCAGCCCAATACAGGGGGGAGGCCAAGAGACCCAGTACTTC. It codes for CASSPIQGGGQETQYF.

The rearrangement links TRBV5-4 to TRBJ1-3; 7 positions agree with TRBD1. V lost 5 bases to trimming and J lost 0 bases; unmatched junction nucleotides: 5. CDR1 and CDR2 from the germline V gene are SGHNT and YYREEE (reference sequence). The CDR3 length is 15 residues. The CDR3 here is CASREQGVSGNTIYF. The CDR3 DNA follows: TGTGCCAGCAGAGAGCAGGGGGTCTCTGGAAACACCATATATTTT.

The chain uses TRBV7-2 and TRBJ2-7; a weak D match, TRBD1 (6 bases). The CDR3 sequence is 16 residues long. CDR1 SGHTA and CDR2 FQGNSA come from the germline V gene. The V gene lost 1 base and the J gene lost 3 bases, with 16 bases spanning the gap. CDR3 coding DNA: TGTGCCAGCAGCTTAGGAAAACAGGGATTCGGCTACGAGCAGTACTTC. Protein sequence: CASSLGKQGFGYEQYF. Full variable domain (rest looked up from reference TRBV7-2 and TRBJ2-7): GAGVSQSPSNKVTEKGKDVELRCDPISGHTALYWYRQSLGQGLEFLIYFQGNSAPDKSGLPSDRFSAERTGGSVSTLTIQRTQQEDSAVYLCASSLGKQGFGYEQYFGPGTRLTVT.

The chain has TRBV23-1 and TRBJ1-5; 7 bases agree with TRBD1. TRBV23-1 is identified as an open reading frame with a role that is uncertain. CDR3 length: 19 residues. The V gene end was trimmed by 0 bases and the J gene end by 1 base; junction bases not matched to a gene: 12. The CDR3 DNA is TGCGCCAGCAGTCAATCGAGGGTAGTCGGCAGGGGGAGCAATCAGCCCCAGCATTTT. Translated: CASSQSRVVGRGSNQPQHF.

The rearrangement joins TRBV11-2 to TRBJ2-7; D unclear. The V end lost 1 base, the J end lost 7 bases, and 17 bases lay between the germline ends. Germline-derived CDR1 and CDR2 are SGHAT and FQNNGV. This CDR3 has 15 amino acids. CDR3 bases: TGTGCCAGCAGCTTAGGAGAGTCCCTCATAGGGGAGCAGTACTTC. Its translation: CASSLGESLIGEQYF. Full variable domain (remainder filled in from reference TRBV11-2 and TRBJ2-7): EAGVAQSPRYKIIEKRQSVAFWCNPISGHATLYWYQQILGQGPKLLIQFQNNGVVDDSQLPKDRFSAERLKGVDSTLKIQPAKLEDSAVYLCASSLGESLIGEQYFGPGTRLTVT.

This rearrangement joins TRBV2 to TRBJ2-5; no definite D call. The CDR3 has 14 amino acids. Looked up from germline, CDR1 is SNHLY and CDR2 is FYNNEI. Trimming took 4 bases from V and 0 from J, leaving 9 bases between them. The CDR3 protein is CASSAQQYQETQYF. CDR3 in DNA: TGTGCCAGCAGTGCACAACAGTACCAAGAGACCCAGTACTTC. Full variable domain (missing parts from reference TRBV2 and TRBJ2-5): EPEVTQTPSHQVTQMGQEVILRCVPISNHLYFYWYRQILGQKVEFLVSFYNNEISEKSEIFDDQFSVERPDGSNFTLKIRSTKLEDSAMYFCASSAQQYQETQYFGPGTRLLVL.

The V gene is TRBV10-3, the J gene TRBJ2-3; D unresolved. V lost 5 bases and J lost 2, with 2 bases in between. The CDR3 has 11 residues. Germline V lookup: CDR1 ENHRY, CDR2 SYGVKD. CDR3 in amino acids: CAISTTDTQYF. For the CDR3, the DNA is TGTGCCATCAGTACCACAGATACGCAGTATTTT.

The genes are TRBV28 and TRBJ1-5; D is possibly TRBD1 (6 bases). The germline V and J ends were trimmed by 6 bases and 6 bases, with 15 bases remaining between them. This CDR3 contains 14 residues. Germline V gene lookup returns CDR1 MDHEN and CDR2 SYDVKM. The DNA for the CDR3 is TGTGCCAGCAGCCCCGGGGGGGCGGTTCAGCCCCAGCATTTT. This translates into CASSPGGAVQPQHF.

This clone has a handful of counts. This rearrangement joins TRBV5-4 to TRBJ1-1; D gene ambiguous. Germline values: CDR1 SGHNT, CDR2 YYREEE (reference sequence). V lost 0 bases and J lost 0, with 9 bases in between. This CDR3 is 15 amino acids long. Here the CDR3 reads CASSLVSAMNTEAFF. The CDR3 nucleotides read TGTGCCAGCAGCTTGGTCTCGGCAATGAACACTGAAGCTTTCTTT.

V and J are TRBV4-1 and TRBJ2-3, with TRBD2 matching over 8 bases. The CDR3 covers 15 residues. The germline V gene encodes CDR1 MGHRA and CDR2 YSYEKL. V lost 1 base, J lost 6 bases, and 6 bases stayed unmatched. CDR3 in amino acids: CASSQGGLALDTQYF. The CDR3 bases are TGCGCCAGCAGCCAAGGAGGACTAGCCCTTGATACGCAGTATTTT.

Only a few counts were recorded for this clone. The chain recombines TRBV7-2 with TRBJ2-7, with a tentative D call TRBD2 (6 bases). CDR3 length: 15 residues. Trimming cost V 2 bases and J 4 bases, with 15 bases left between them. From germline, CDR1 is SGHTA and CDR2 FQGNSA. The CDR3 bases are TGTGCCAGCAGCTTACAGCCTCTGGGGGGTTACGAGCAGTACTTC. Translation: CASSLQPLGGYEQYF.

The rearrangement links TRBV4-2 to TRBJ2-7; TRBD2 aligns across 11 bases. The CDR3 has 16 residues. With V trimmed by 0 bases and J by 2 bases, 3 bases remained unmatched. Germline loops: CDR1 LGHNA, CDR2 YNFKEQ. CDR3 region: CASSQELAGGPYEQYF. The CDR3 coding sequence is TGTGCCAGCAGCCAAGAGCTAGCGGGGGGACCCTACGAGCAGTACTTC.

V is TRBV2 and J is TRBJ1-2; D uncertain. CDR1 is SNHLY and CDR2 is FYNNEI in the germline V gene. The ends were cut back, 7 bases at V and 2 bases at J, with 8 bases in the middle. The CDR3 has 12 residues. The CDR3 nucleotides read TGTGCCAGCAATACGGAAAACTATGGCTACACCTTC. Its translation is CASNTENYGYTF.

A single count supports this clone. V and J are TRBV7-9 and TRBJ1-1; tentatively, D is TRBD1 (5 bases). Germline V CDR1 and CDR2: SEHNR, FQNEAQ (reference sequence). V gave up 6 bases and J gave up 6 bases, with 26 bases separating them. There are 17 residues in the CDR3. As DNA, the CDR3 is TGTGCCAGCAGTCGGGCGCGCGGGCAGGGACTGTCTTCTGAAGCTTTCTTT. Translation gives CASSRARGQGLSSEAFF.

CDR3 sequence reads: CASSLRDSLSGNTIYF. The CDR3 DNA reads as TGTGCCAGCAGCTTACGGGACAGTCTCTCTGGAAACACCATATATTTT. This chain joins TRBV7-8 and TRBJ1-3; TRBD1 matches at 7 bases. CDR3 size: 16 residues. The V and J ends lost 2 bases and 0 bases, in that order; junction bases with no gene match: 4. The germline V gene encodes CDR1 SGHVS and CDR2 FQNEAQ.

CDR3: CAGQSSGRELFF. The DNA of the CDR3 is TGTGCCGGCCAAAGCTCGGGGCGGGAGCTGTTTTTT. The chain carries TRBV10-3 and TRBJ2-2; the D call may be TRBD1 or TRBD2 (5 bases each). The germline V gene has CDR1 ENHRY and CDR2 SYGVKD. The V gene lost 11 bases and the J gene lost 9 bases, with 16 bases spanning the gap. The CDR3 spans 12 residues.

This chain joins TRBV6-5 and TRBJ1-4; TRBD1 aligns across 7 bases. Per the germline V gene, CDR1 is MNHEY and CDR2 is SVGAGI. There are 15 residues in the CDR3. V lost 5 bases and J lost 7; bases outside the gene matches: 10. CDR3 sequence: CASSLRDRMVEKLFF. The CDR3 nucleotides read TGTGCCAGCAGTCTACGGGACAGAATGGTTGAAAAACTGTTTTTT.

J is TRBJ1-1 and V is TRBV7-9; 7 bases match TRBD1. Germline CDR1 is SEHNR and CDR2 is FQNEAQ (reference sequence). Trimming removed 5 bases from V and 9 bases from J; junction bases left unmatched: 9. The CDR3 is made up of 13 amino acids. Written as DNA, the CDR3 is TGTGCCAGCAGCCCGCGGACAGGTGCCCAAGCTTTCTTT. Its translation: CASSPRTGAQAFF.

V usage is TRBV5-5 and J usage is TRBJ1-3, with D uncertain. CDR3 length equals 15 residues. Trimming took 4 bases from V and 4 from J, leaving 15 bases between them. CDR1 and CDR2 from the germline V gene are SGHKS and YYEKEE (reference sequence). The CDR3 reads CASSPDVPTGNTIYF. CDR3 sequence (DNA): TGTGCCAGCAGCCCGGACGTACCGACGGGAAACACCATATATTTT.

V usage is TRBV30 and J usage is TRBJ1-6; weak D call: TRBD1 (6 bases). Germline V gene lookup returns CDR1 GTSNPN and CDR2 SVGIG (reference sequence). The CDR3 is 12 residues long. Trimming left V 5 bases short and J 4 bases short, with 6 bases between. CDR3 nucleotide sequence: TGTGCCTGGCAGGGGTATAATTCACCCCTCCACTTT. Its protein product is CAWQGYNSPLHF.

The chain joins TRBV5-6 to TRBJ2-3; no definite D call. The ends were cut back, 0 bases at V and 2 bases at J, with 4 bases in the middle. Germline V lookup: CDR1 SGHDT, CDR2 YYEEEE. The CDR3 totals 13 residues. CDR3 amino acids: CASSLGSTDTQYF. The DNA of the CDR3 is TGTGCCAGCAGCTTGGGCTCCACAGATACGCAGTATTTT.